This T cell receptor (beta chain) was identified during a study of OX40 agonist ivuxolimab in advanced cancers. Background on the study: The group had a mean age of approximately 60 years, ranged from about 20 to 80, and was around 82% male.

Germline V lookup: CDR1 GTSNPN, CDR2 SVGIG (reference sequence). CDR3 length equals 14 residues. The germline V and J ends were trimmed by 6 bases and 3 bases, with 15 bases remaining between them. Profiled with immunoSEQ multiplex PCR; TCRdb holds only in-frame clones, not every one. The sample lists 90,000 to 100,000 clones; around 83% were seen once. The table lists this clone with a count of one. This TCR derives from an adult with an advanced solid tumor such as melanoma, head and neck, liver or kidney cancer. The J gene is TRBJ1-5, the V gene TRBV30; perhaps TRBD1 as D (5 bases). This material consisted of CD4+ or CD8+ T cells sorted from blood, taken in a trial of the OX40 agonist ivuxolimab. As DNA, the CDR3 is TGTGCCTGCCAAGGGACTTCAATCAATCAGCCCCAGCATTTT. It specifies CACQGTSINQPQHF.